This T cell receptor beta chain originates from a study of blood T cells in healthy people across ages. General study points: Fewer expanded clones and more diversity marked long-lived versus aged donors. Among T cells, TCR beta diversity per million cells dropped roughly linearly as age rose. Changes seen in expanded clonotypes were possibly confounded by donor CMV status left unknown.

Primers used in a second PCR of about 7 to 12 cycles were a sample-barcoded 5' primer and a J-beta primer mix. One entry per CDR3 protein, called by TCRdb with MiXCR from the 5' RACE reads. The data contain some 1.4 million distinct CDR3 sequences, 35% to 45% of them singletons. Samples had at least 6.5 million PBMCs isolated from them. Comment on this clonotype: Its antigen is not known.

This receptor was obtained from a young woman in good health. The sequenced sample consisted of blood.

CDR3 bases: TGCAGTGCTAGTCGGACTAGCGGGGGGCCGACCACTAGCACAGATACGCAGTATTTT. Encoded protein: CSASRTSGGPTTSTDTQYF. The chain is built from TRBV20-1 and TRBJ2-3, with 14 bases fitting TRBD2. This CDR3 contains 19 residues. Germline CDR1 and CDR2: DFQATT and SNEGSKA (reference sequence). V shed 3 bases, J shed 0 bases, and the junction held 11 bases outside the gene matches.